This T cell receptor beta chain emerged from a study of technical replicates of blood from a few donors. The V gene's germline CDR1 is GTSNPN and CDR2 SVGIG (reference sequence). Trimming shortened V by 3 bases and J by 4 bases, and 10 bases separated the two germline ends. The CDR3 is 13 residues long. Clones were read by immunoSEQ multiplex PCR, and TCRdb kept only the in-frame ones, dropping some. The sample yields tens of thousands of clones, about nine tenths seen once. The V call is TRBV30, the J call TRBJ1-5; no firm D call. Sequencing was done on a sample of T cells isolated from PBMCs. The TCR was taken from a human donor in good health. CDR3 bases: TGTGCCTGGAGCCGGAAGACTAATCAGCCCCAGCATTTT. Translating it yields CAWSRKTNQPQHF.